This is a list of T cell receptor beta chains from one sample in a study of PD-1 blockade in classical Hodgkin lymphoma. Assay: immunoSEQ multiplex PCR; the TCRdb copy retains only in-frame clones and omits some. This repertoire shows about 23,000 clones, nearly 90% found once; its top ten account for 0.2% to 0.3%. The source material was CD4+ T cells from blood. These receptors came from a human donor with classical Hodgkin lymphoma. Both conserved end residues are part of each CDR3. D genes are given only for firm matches. A row's size may be missing; if present it is once, few, many or a size class.

J: TRBJ2-7
V: TRBV15
size: NA
D: TRBD2
CDR3: CATSRGRLAGNYEQYF
DNA: TGTGCCACCAGCAGAGGGAGACTAGCGGGAAACTACGAGCAGTACTTC

J: TRBJ1-2
V: TRBV18
size: NA
D: NA
CDR3: CASSPREASYGYTF
DNA: TGTGCCAGCTCCCCCCGGGAGGCGTCCTATGGCTACACCTTC

J: TRBJ2-1
V: TRBV5-1
size: NA
D: TRBD1
CDR3: CASSLAKTGVTSYNEQFF
DNA: TGCGCCAGCAGCTTGGCCAAGACAGGGGTTACCTCCTACAATGAGCAGTTCTTC

J: TRBJ2-2
V: TRBV7-2
size: once
D: NA
CDR3: CASSFVGGNTGELFF
DNA: TGTGCCAGCAGCTTTGTGGGGGGGAACACCGGGGAGCTGTTTTTT

J: TRBJ2-7
V: TRBV18
size: NA
D: TRBD1
CDR3: CASSPPSRPGGYEQYF
DNA: TGTGCCAGCTCACCCCCTTCCCGACCAGGGGGCTACGAGCAGTACTTC

J: TRBJ2-5
V: TRBV7-2
size: NA
D: NA
CDR3: CASSFLWWDFQETQYF
DNA: TGTGCCAGCAGCTTCCTTTGGTGGGATTTCCAAGAGACCCAGTACTTC

J: TRBJ1-2
V: TRBV7-2
size: NA
D: NA
CDR3: CASTGFRSGYTF
DNA: TGTGCCAGCACCGGATTTAGGAGTGGCTACACCTTC

J: TRBJ2-6
V: TRBV7-2
size: NA
D: NA
CDR3: CASSSEGSGANVLTF
DNA: TGTGCCAGCAGCTCTGAGGGCTCTGGGGCCAACGTCCTGACTTTC

J: TRBJ2-1
V: TRBV28
size: NA
D: NA
CDR3: CASSAGTSSYNEQFF
DNA: TGTGCCAGCAGTGCAGGGACGTCCTCCTACAATGAGCAGTTCTTC

J: TRBJ1-5
V: TRBV6-5
size: NA
D: TRBD1
CDR3: CASRRTGSRQPQHF
DNA: TGTGCCAGCAGGCGGACAGGGTCGAGGCAGCCCCAGCATTTT

J: TRBJ1-2
V: TRBV19
size: once
D: TRBD1
CDR3: CASSRTGAGNTF
DNA: TGTGCCAGTAGTAGGACAGGGGCCGGAAACACCTTC

J: TRBJ1-1
V: TRBV9
size: few
D: NA
CDR3: CASSPRRVDTEAFF
DNA: TGTGCCAGCAGCCCCCGCAGGGTGGACACTGAAGCTTTCTTT

J: TRBJ2-7
V: TRBV11-3
size: NA
D: NA
CDR3: CASRPGQFPYEQYF
DNA: TGTGCCAGCAGACCTGGACAGTTTCCCTACGAGCAGTACTTC

J: TRBJ2-3
V: TRBV11-3
size: NA
D: NA
CDR3: CASSLGGGAGAFADTQYF
DNA: TGTGCCAGCAGCTTAGGCGGCGGGGCGGGGGCGTTCGCAGATACGCAGTATTTT

J: TRBJ2-7
V: TRBV5-1
size: NA
D: TRBD2
CDR3: CASSLEQAFRAGGRIYEQYF
DNA: TGCGCCAGCAGCTTGGAACAGGCCTTTAGGGCGGGGGGGCGGATCTACGAGCAGTACTTC

J: TRBJ2-2
V: TRBV19
size: NA
D: NA
CDR3: CASSIFFPNTGELFF
DNA: TGTGCCAGTAGTATCTTCTTTCCGAACACCGGGGAGCTGTTTTTT

J: TRBJ2-3
V: TRBV19
size: NA
D: TRBD2
CDR3: CASSPKRGVSDTQYF
DNA: TGTGCCAGTAGTCCCAAGCGGGGGGTTTCAGATACGCAGTATTTT

J: TRBJ2-7
V: TRBV7-2
size: NA
D: TRBD1
CDR3: CASSLEGQSSYEQYF
DNA: TGTGCCAGCAGCTTAGAGGGACAGTCCTCCTACGAGCAGTACTTC

J: TRBJ1-2
V: TRBV7-2
size: NA
D: NA
CDR3: CASSLAGQGQYGYTF
DNA: TGTGCCAGCAGCTTAGCGGGGCAGGGTCAGTATGGCTACACCTTC

J: TRBJ2-6
V: TRBV6-5
size: NA
D: NA
CDR3: CASTGGSGANVLTF
DNA: TGTGCCAGCACCGGAGGATCTGGGGCCAACGTCCTGACTTTC

J: TRBJ1-2
V: TRBV19
size: few
D: NA
CDR3: CAISRGGDYGYTF
DNA: TGTGCCATCAGCAGGGGAGGCGACTATGGCTACACCTTC

J: TRBJ1-4
V: TRBV30
size: NA
D: NA
CDR3: CAWGPSNEKLFF
DNA: TGTGCCTGGGGTCCCTCTAATGAAAAACTGTTTTTT

J: TRBJ1-4
V: TRBV11-2
size: once
D: NA
CDR3: CASSLDRQVEKLFF
DNA: TGTGCCAGCAGCTTAGATAGGCAGGTAGAAAAACTGTTTTTT

J: TRBJ2-1
V: TRBV12-5
size: once
D: TRBD2
CDR3: CASGAQTSGSVNEQFF
DNA: TGTGCTAGTGGTGCCCAGACTAGCGGGAGTGTTAATGAGCAGTTCTTC

J: TRBJ2-3
V: TRBV5-6
size: NA
D: NA
CDR3: CASSPPARVPTDTQYF
DNA: TGTGCCAGCAGCCCTCCCGCCAGGGTCCCCACAGATACGCAGTATTTT

J: TRBJ2-7
V: TRBV12-5
size: NA
D: NA
CDR3: CASGFDEQYF
DNA: TGTGCTAGTGGTTTCGACGAGCAGTACTTC

J: TRBJ2-7
V: TRBV6-5
size: NA
D: TRBD2
CDR3: CASSYEGLPYEQYF
DNA: TGTGCCAGCAGTTACGAGGGACTACCCTACGAGCAGTACTTC

J: TRBJ2-1
V: TRBV11-3
size: few
D: TRBD2
CDR3: CASSFRLAGNEQFF
DNA: TGTGCCAGCAGCTTTAGGCTAGCGGGGAATGAGCAGTTCTTC

J: TRBJ2-3
V: TRBV29-1
size: NA
D: NA
CDR3: CSGSVGGDTQYF
DNA: TGCAGCGGCAGCGTAGGTGGAGATACGCAGTATTTT

J: TRBJ2-7
V: TRBV7-8
size: NA
D: NA
CDR3: CASSLTSDEQYF
DNA: TGTGCCAGCAGCTTAACTAGTGACGAGCAGTACTTC

J: TRBJ1-1
V: TRBV2
size: NA
D: TRBD1
CDR3: CASSGQGDTEAFF
DNA: TGTGCCAGCAGTGGCCAGGGGGACACTGAAGCTTTCTTT

J: TRBJ2-1
V: TRBV18
size: NA
D: NA
CDR3: CASSPRAVVNNEQFF
DNA: TGTGCCAGCTCCCCTAGAGCGGTCGTGAACAATGAGCAGTTCTTC

J: TRBJ1-1
V: TRBV6-5
size: NA
D: NA
CDR3: CASSNRNMNTEAFF
DNA: TGTGCCAGCAGTAACAGGAACATGAACACTGAAGCTTTCTTT

J: TRBJ2-1
V: TRBV5-1
size: NA
D: TRBD2
CDR3: CASSLALIPGLADYNEQFF
DNA: TGCGCCAGCAGCTTGGCCTTGATCCCGGGACTAGCGGACTACAATGAGCAGTTCTTC

J: TRBJ2-5
V: TRBV15
size: NA
D: TRBD2
CDR3: CATSRRLAGAKETQYF
DNA: TGTGCCACCAGCAGAAGACTAGCGGGGGCAAAAGAGACCCAGTACTTC

J: TRBJ1-2
V: TRBV5-4
size: NA
D: NA
CDR3: CASSSPYGYTF
DNA: TGTGCCAGCAGCTCCCCCTATGGCTACACCTTC

J: TRBJ2-7
V: TRBV18
size: NA
D: TRBD1
CDR3: CASSPGQSDLYEQYF
DNA: TGTGCCAGCTCACCGGGACAGTCCGACCTCTACGAGCAGTACTTC

J: TRBJ1-1
V: TRBV7-8
size: NA
D: NA
CDR3: CASSFQPNTEAFF
DNA: TGTGCCAGCAGCTTCCAACCAAACACTGAAGCTTTCTTT

J: TRBJ2-7
V: TRBV6-6
size: NA
D: NA
CDR3: CASRPGPLYEQYF
DNA: TGTGCCAGCAGACCGGGACCTCTCTACGAGCAGTACTTC

J: TRBJ2-1
V: TRBV4-2
size: NA
D: TRBD2
CDR3: CASSQQRGDTYNEQFF
DNA: TGTGCCAGCAGCCAACAGCGGGGGGATACCTACAATGAGCAGTTCTTC

J: TRBJ2-1
V: TRBV29-1
size: NA
D: NA
CDR3: CSVAAMRNNEQFF
DNA: TGCAGCGTTGCTGCGATGCGAAACAATGAGCAGTTCTTC

J: TRBJ2-1
V: TRBV18
size: NA
D: NA
CDR3: CASSPARGSTPNEQFF
DNA: TGTGCCAGCTCACCCGCACGGGGGTCGACCCCCAATGAGCAGTTCTTC

J: TRBJ2-5
V: TRBV28
size: NA
D: TRBD2
CDR3: CASSSGGTQYF
DNA: TGTGCCAGCAGTTCGGGGGGGACCCAGTACTTC

J: TRBJ2-7
V: TRBV15
size: NA
D: NA
CDR3: CATSRDSQVYEQYF
DNA: TGTGCCACCAGCAGAGATTCGCAGGTCTACGAGCAGTACTTC

J: TRBJ2-2
V: TRBV7-2
size: NA
D: NA
CDR3: CASSSGGPGGELFF
DNA: TGTGCCAGCAGCTCCGGAGGGCCGGGCGGGGAGCTGTTTTTT

J: TRBJ2-7
V: TRBV7-2
size: NA
D: NA
CDR3: CASSLSLGFYEQYF
DNA: TGTGCCAGCAGCTTATCTTTGGGTTTCTACGAGCAGTACTTC